This T cell receptor (beta chain) derives from a study of regulatory T cells in long-lasting Graves disease. Study-wide background: Patients with persistent Graves' disease had over 5 years of antithyroid drugs and persistent TSH receptor antibodies.

General observations from the study: Patients with persistent Graves' had lower TCR diversity than newly diagnosed patients. Those with persistent disease had in common more public clonotypes (fewer than 3,000) than new patients (approximately 890).

Time point reported: persistent/refractory GD, antithyroid drugs over 5 years with positive TRAb. RNA from PBMCs was the source of the TCR library. An approximately 10-milliliter sample of peripheral blood was drawn into EDTA tubes. CDR3-region Arm-PCR and iRepertoire HTBI primers produced the TCR beta libraries. In TCRdb, the multiplex PCR reads were re-called with MiXCR into one record per CDR3 protein. The data show 650,000 to 700,000 distinct CDR3 sequences, with about 30% seen just once and around 42% held by the top ten. This clonotype was counted a few times. Its antigen is still unknown. This receptor was identified in a female donor with Graves disease. This material consisted of peripheral blood mononuclear cells (PBMCs), taken when the disease was refractory, from a patient treated with antithyroid drugs.

As DNA, the CDR3 is TGTGCCAGCAGCTTAGGCGGACAGAGGGGCTACACCTTC. This translates into CASSLGGQRGYTF. This rearrangement joins TRBV11-2 to TRBJ1-2; TRBD1 might be the D (6 bases). Germline V gives CDR1 SGHAT, CDR2 FQNNGV. The CDR3 is 13 residues long. V was pared by 1 base and J by 8 bases, with 11 bases between.